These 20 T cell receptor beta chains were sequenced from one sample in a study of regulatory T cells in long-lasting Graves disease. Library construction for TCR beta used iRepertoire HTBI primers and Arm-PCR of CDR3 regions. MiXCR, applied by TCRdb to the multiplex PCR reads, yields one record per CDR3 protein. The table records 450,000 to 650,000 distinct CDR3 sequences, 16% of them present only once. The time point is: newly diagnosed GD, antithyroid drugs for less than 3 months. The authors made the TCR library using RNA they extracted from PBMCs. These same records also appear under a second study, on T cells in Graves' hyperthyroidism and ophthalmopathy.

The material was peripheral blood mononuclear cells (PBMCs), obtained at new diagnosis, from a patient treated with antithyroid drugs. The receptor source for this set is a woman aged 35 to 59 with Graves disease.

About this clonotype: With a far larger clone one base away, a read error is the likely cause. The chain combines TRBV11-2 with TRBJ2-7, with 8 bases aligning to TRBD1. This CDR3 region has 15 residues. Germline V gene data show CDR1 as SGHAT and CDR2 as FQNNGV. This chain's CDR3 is CASSSGWTGSYERYF. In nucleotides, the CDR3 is TGTGCCAGCAGTTCCGGATGGACAGGGTCCTACGAGCGGTACTTC.

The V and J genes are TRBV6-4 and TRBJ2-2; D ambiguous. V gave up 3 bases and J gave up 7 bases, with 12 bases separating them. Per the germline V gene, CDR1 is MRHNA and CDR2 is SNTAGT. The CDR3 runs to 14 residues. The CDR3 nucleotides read TGTGCCAGCAGTGATAGAGTCGGGTTCGGGGAGCTGTTTTTT. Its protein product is CASSDRVGFGELFF.

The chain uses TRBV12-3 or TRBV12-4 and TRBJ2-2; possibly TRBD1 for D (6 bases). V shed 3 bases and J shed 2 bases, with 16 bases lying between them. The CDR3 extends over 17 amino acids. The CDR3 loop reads CASSLQGPLGNTGELFF. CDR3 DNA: TGTGCCAGCAGTTTGCAGGGGCCCCTTGGTAACACCGGGGAGCTGTTTTTT.

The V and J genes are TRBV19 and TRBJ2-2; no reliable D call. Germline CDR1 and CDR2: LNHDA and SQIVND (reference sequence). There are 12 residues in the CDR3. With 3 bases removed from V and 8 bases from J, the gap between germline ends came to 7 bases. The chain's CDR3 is CASSMGSGELFF. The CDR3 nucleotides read TGTGCCAGTAGTATGGGAAGTGGGGAGCTGTTTTTT.

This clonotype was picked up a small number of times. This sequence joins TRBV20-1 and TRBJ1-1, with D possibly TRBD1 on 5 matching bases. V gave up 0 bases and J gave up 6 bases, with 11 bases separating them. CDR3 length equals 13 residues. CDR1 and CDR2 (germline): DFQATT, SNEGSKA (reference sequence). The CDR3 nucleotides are TGCAGTGCTAGAGATCAGGGAGGCGCTGAAGCTTTCTTT. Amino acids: CSARDQGGAEAFF.

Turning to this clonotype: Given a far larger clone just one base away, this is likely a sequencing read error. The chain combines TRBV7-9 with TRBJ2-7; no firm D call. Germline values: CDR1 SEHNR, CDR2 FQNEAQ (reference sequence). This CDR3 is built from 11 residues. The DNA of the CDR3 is TGTACCAGCAGCTCCTCCTACGAGCAGTACTTC. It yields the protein CTSSSSYEQYF.

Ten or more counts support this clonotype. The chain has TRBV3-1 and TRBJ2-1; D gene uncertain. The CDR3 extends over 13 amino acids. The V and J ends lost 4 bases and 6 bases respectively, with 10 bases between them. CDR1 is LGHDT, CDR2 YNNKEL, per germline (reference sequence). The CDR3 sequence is CASSPSPANEQFF. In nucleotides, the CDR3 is TGTGCCAGCAGCCCCTCTCCAGCCAATGAGCAGTTCTTC.

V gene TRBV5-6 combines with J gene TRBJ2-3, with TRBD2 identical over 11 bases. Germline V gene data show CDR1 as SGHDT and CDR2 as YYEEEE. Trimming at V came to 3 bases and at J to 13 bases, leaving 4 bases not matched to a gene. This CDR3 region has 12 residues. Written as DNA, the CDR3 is TGTGCCAGCAGCTCGACTAGCGGGGTGGAGTATTTT. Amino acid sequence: CASSSTSGVEYF.

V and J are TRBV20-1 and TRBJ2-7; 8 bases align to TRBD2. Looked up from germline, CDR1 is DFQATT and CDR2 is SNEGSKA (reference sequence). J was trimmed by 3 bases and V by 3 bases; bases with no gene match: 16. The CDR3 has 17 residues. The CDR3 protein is CSARALSGADSFYEQYF. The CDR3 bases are TGCAGTGCTAGGGCCCTTAGCGGGGCGGACTCTTTCTACGAGCAGTACTTC.

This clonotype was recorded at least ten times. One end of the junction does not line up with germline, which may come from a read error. The CDR3 sequence: CASRAEGGFHF. Here the CDR3 DNA reads TGTGCCAGCAGAGCCGAGGGGGGGTTCCACTTC. The chain uses TRBV6-1 and TRBJ2-7, with D tentatively TRBD2 (7 bases). Germline CDR1 and CDR2: MNHNS and SASEGT. The length of the CDR3 is 11 residues.

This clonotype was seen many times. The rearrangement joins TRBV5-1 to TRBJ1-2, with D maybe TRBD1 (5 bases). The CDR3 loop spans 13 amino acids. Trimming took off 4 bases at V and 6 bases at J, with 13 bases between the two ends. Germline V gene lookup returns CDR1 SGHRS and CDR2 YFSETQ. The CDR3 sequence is CASSLQENHGYTF. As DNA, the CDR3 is TGCGCCAGCAGCCTACAGGAGAACCATGGCTACACCTTC.

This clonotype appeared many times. The CDR3 spells CASSQGYQPQHF. As DNA, the CDR3 is TGTGCCAGCAGCCAAGGGTATCAGCCCCAGCATTTT. This rearrangement joins TRBV3-1 to TRBJ1-5; D remains unclear. Germline lookup yields CDR1 LGHDT and CDR2 YNNKEL (reference sequence). With 1 base removed from V and 5 bases from J, the gap between germline ends came to 3 bases. The length of the CDR3 is 12 residues.

CDR3 amino acids: CASSLFPSGEQFF. CDR3 sequence (DNA): TGTGCCAGCAGCTTATTCCCTAGCGGGGAGCAGTTCTTC. The gene calls are TRBV7-6 and TRBJ2-7; 8 bases align to TRBD2. The last part of the DNA fits TRBJ2-1 better; the J call may be wrong. The germline V gene encodes CDR1 SGHVS and CDR2 FNYEAQ. This CDR3 has 13 residues.

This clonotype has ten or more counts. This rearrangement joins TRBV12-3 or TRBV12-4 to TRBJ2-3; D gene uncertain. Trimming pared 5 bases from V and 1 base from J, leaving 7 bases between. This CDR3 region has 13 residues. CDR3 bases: TGTGCCAGCAGTATAACTCGCACAGATACGCAGTATTTT. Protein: CASSITRTDTQYF.

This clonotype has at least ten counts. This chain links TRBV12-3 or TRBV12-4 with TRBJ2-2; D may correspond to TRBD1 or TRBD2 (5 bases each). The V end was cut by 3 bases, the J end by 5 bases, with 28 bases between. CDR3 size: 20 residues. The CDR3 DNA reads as TGTGCCAGCAGTTTTAAATGGACAAGGACTTTTCGGGGCTCAACCGGGGAGCTGTTTTTT. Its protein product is CASSFKWTRTFRGSTGELFF.

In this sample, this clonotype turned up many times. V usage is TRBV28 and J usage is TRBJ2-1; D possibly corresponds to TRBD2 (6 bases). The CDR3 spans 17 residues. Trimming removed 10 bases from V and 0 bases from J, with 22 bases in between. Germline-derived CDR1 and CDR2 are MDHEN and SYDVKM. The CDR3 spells CATSTTIAAHSYNEQFF. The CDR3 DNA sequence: TGTGCCACCTCCACTACGATAGCGGCCCACTCCTACAATGAGCAGTTCTTC.

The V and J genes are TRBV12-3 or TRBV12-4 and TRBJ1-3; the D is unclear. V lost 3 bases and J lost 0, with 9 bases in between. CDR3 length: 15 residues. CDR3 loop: CASSLVHSSGNTIYF. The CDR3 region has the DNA TGTGCCAGCAGTTTGGTCCACAGCTCTGGAAACACCATATATTTT.

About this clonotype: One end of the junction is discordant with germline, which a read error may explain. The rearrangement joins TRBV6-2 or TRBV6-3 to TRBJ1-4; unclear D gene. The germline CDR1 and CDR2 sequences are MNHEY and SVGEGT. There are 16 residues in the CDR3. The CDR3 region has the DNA TGTGCCAGCAGTTACTCGGTCGGACCAACTAATAAAAAACTGTTTTTT. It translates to CASSYSVGPTNKKLFF.

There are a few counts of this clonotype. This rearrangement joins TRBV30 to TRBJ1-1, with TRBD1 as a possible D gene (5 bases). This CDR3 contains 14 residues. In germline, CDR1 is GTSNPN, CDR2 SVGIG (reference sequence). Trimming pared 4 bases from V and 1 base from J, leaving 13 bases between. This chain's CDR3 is CAWTRQGWNTEAFF. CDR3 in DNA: TGTGCCTGGACCCGGCAGGGATGGAACACTGAAGCTTTCTTT.

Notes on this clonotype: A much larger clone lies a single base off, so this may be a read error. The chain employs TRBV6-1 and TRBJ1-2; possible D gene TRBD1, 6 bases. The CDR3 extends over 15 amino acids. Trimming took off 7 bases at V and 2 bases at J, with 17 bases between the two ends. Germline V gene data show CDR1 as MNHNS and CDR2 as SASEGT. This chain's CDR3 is CASNFKGDLNYGYTF. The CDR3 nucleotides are TGTGCCAGCAATTTTAAGGGGGATTTGAACTATGGCTACACCTTC.